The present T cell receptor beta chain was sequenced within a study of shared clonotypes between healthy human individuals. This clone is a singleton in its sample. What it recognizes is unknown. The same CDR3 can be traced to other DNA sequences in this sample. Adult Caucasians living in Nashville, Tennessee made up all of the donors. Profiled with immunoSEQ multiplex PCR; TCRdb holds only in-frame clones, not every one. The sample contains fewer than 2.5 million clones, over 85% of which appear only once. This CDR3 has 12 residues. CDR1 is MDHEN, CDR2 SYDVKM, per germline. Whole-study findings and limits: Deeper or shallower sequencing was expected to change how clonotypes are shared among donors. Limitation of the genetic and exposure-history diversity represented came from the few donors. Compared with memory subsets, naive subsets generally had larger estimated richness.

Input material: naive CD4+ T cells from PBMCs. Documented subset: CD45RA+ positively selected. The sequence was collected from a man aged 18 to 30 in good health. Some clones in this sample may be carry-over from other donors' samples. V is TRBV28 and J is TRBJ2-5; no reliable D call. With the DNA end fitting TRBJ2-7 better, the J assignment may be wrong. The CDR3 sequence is CASSTGRYEQYF. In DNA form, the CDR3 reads TGTGCCAGCAGTACTGGGCGCTACGAGCAGTACTTC.